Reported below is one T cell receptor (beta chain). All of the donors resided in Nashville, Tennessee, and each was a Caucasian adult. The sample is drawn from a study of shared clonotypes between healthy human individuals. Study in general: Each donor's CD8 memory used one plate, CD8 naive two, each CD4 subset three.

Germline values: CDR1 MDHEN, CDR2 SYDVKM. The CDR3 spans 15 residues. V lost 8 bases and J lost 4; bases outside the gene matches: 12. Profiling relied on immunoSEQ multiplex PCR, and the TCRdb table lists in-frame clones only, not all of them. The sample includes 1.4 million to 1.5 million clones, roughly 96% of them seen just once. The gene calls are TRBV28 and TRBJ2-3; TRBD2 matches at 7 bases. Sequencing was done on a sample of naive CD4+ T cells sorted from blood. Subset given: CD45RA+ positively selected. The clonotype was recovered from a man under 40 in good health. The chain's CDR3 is CASGSQGTTPDTQYF. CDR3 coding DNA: TGTGCCAGCGGATCCCAAGGGACTACACCAGATACGCAGTATTTT.